Below, 16 T cell receptor beta chains from the same sample are listed, as sequenced in a study of blood T cell dynamics during melanoma immunotherapy. Stated time point: pre-treatment baseline. Libraries were prepared by immunoSEQ multiplex PCR; TCRdb keeps only in-frame clonotypes and omits some of them. This table has under 8,000 clones, 80% appearing once. This specimen was blood, taken from a patient treated with checkpoint blockade. Receptor source: a human donor with melanoma.

The chain employs TRBV25-1 and TRBJ1-6; D gene ambiguous. V gave up 7 bases and J gave up 4 bases, with 14 bases separating them. This CDR3 is 15 amino acids long. CDR1 is MGHDK and CDR2 is SYGVNS in the germline V gene. The CDR3 sequence is CASTDQGNYNSPLHF. In nucleotides, the CDR3 is TGTGCCAGCACCGATCAAGGAAATTATAATTCACCCCTCCACTTT.

The chain links TRBV21-1 to TRBJ2-5; the table calls TRBD1, which could not be checked here. The DNA matches TRBJ2-7 better at its end, which makes the J call doubtful. TRBV21-1 corresponds to a pseudogene. CDR3 length: 15 amino acids. CDR3 residues: CASSSPGTGWYEQYF. The CDR3 coding sequence is TGTGCCAGCAGCTCTCCCGGGACAGGGTGGTACGAGCAGTACTTC.

The chain carries TRBV14 and TRBJ2-7, with TRBD2 as a possible D gene (6 bases). CDR1 and CDR2 from the germline V gene are SGHDN and FVKESK. V was trimmed by 2 bases and J by 2 bases, leaving 16 bases between them. This CDR3 is 16 amino acids long. CDR3 region: CASSQRISGEAYEQYF. The CDR3 nucleotides read TGTGCCAGCAGCCAACGAATCAGTGGGGAGGCCTACGAGCAGTACTTC.

This chain links TRBV25-1 with TRBJ1-5; D gene unclear. The CDR3 runs 14 residues. CDR1 is MGHDK and CDR2 is SYGVNS in the germline V gene. V was shortened by 0 bases and J by 3 bases, with 6 bases between the two germline ends. The CDR3 is CASSEYRINQPQHF. In DNA form, the CDR3 reads TGTGCCAGCAGTGAATACCGGATCAATCAGCCCCAGCATTTT.

The chain is built from TRBV19 and TRBJ1-2, with a tentative D call TRBD1 (6 bases). V lost 11 bases, J lost 2 bases, and 18 bases lay in between. Germline V lookup: CDR1 LNHDA, CDR2 SQIVND (reference sequence). The CDR3 extends over 14 amino acids. CDR3 amino acids: CAARSDRLNYGYTF. The CDR3 DNA reads TGTGCCGCCCGTTCCGACAGGCTCAACTATGGCTACACCTTC. Using reference TRBV19 and TRBJ1-2 for the parts outside the CDR3, the full variable domain is DGGITQSPKYLFRKEGQNVTLSCEQNLNHDAMYWYRQDPGQGLRLIYYSQIVNDFQKGDIAEGYSVSREKKESFPLTVTSAQKNPTAFYLCAARSDRLNYGYTFGSGTRLTVV.

The chain joins TRBV5-1 to TRBJ1-6, with D uncertain. The CDR3 totals 13 residues. Germline-derived CDR1 and CDR2 are SGHRS and YFSETQ. The V gene lost 1 base and the J gene lost 9 bases, with 8 bases spanning the gap. The CDR3 loop reads CASSLSTGSPLHF. In DNA, the CDR3 is TGCGCCAGCAGCTTGTCAACTGGTTCACCCCTCCACTTT.

This clone showed up just a few times. The CDR3 protein is CASSPEPGQGLEAFF. The CDR3 DNA is TGTGCCAGCAGCCCCGAACCGGGACAGGGGCTTGAAGCTTTCTTT. The gene calls are TRBV6-1 and TRBJ1-1; 10 positions agree with TRBD1. The CDR3 spans 15 residues. Per germline, CDR1 MNHNS and CDR2 SASEGT. J gave up 7 bases and V 6 bases, and 11 bases lay outside the gene matches.

V gene TRBV7-9 combines with J gene TRBJ1-2; 10 positions match TRBD1. CDR1 is SEHNR, CDR2 FQNEAQ, per germline (reference sequence). The J segment lost 3 bases and the V segment lost 3 bases, leaving 10 bases of the junction unmatched. The CDR3 is made up of 17 amino acids. The CDR3 DNA reads TGTGCCAGCAGCTTTCCTAGCGACAGGGGGCACGACTATGGCTACACCTTC. It specifies CASSFPSDRGHDYGYTF.

This sequence joins TRBV9 and TRBJ2-7, with 9 positions matching TRBD2. Trimming cost V 0 bases and J 5 bases; bases outside gene matches: 3. Germline V gene lookup returns CDR1 SGDLS and CDR2 YYNGEE. The CDR3 covers 14 residues. CDR3 sequence: CASSVAGTSHEQYF. As DNA, the CDR3 is TGTGCCAGCAGCGTAGCCGGGACTAGCCACGAGCAGTACTTC.

The chain links TRBV11-2 to TRBJ1-2; D is perhaps TRBD1 (6 bases). The CDR3 totals 15 residues. V gave up 2 bases and J gave up 8 bases, with 18 bases separating them. Germline V lookup: CDR1 SGHAT, CDR2 FQNNGV. The CDR3 reads CASSLYSGAGNGYTF. CDR3 in DNA: TGTGCCAGCAGCTTATATTCAGGGGCGGGAAACGGCTACACCTTC.

The CDR3 loop is CASKVYPGQGEGGYTF. The CDR3 nucleotides read TGTGCCAGCAAGGTTTATCCGGGACAGGGTGAGGGGGGCTACACCTTC. This rearrangement joins TRBV27 to TRBJ1-2, with TRBD1 matching over 9 bases. V dropped 7 bases and J dropped 8; count of bases not matched to a gene: 17. Germline V gene data show CDR1 as MNHEY and CDR2 as SMNVEV (reference sequence). The CDR3 runs 16 residues.

This clone came up a few times. The chain has TRBV4-2 and TRBJ2-2, with D unclear. Germline assignment: CDR1 LGHNA and CDR2 YNFKEQ. V gave up 0 bases and J gave up 1 base, with 6 bases separating them. There are 15 residues in the CDR3. CDR3 coding DNA: TGTGCCAGCAGCCAAGACAGGTTGAACACCGGGGAGCTGTTTTTT. This translates into CASSQDRLNTGELFF.

The rearrangement links TRBV15 to TRBJ2-5, with D maybe TRBD1 (7 bases). Germline CDR1 LNHNV, CDR2 YYDKDF (reference sequence). This CDR3 contains 15 residues. V lost 0 bases and J lost 5, with 13 bases in between. The CDR3 sequence is CATSRDKGAGETQYF. CDR3 nucleotide sequence: TGTGCCACCAGCAGAGATAAGGGGGCGGGGGAGACCCAGTACTTC.

The J gene is TRBJ2-7, the V gene TRBV30; TRBD1 agrees at 8 bases. V trimming: 3 bases; J trimming: 4 bases; junction bases outside the gene matches: 8. This CDR3 is 14 amino acids long. Germline CDR1 and CDR2: GTSNPN and SVGIG (reference sequence). CDR3 coding DNA: TGTGCCTGGAGACGGGACAGGCCTATGTACGAGCAGTACTTC. Translating it yields CAWRRDRPMYEQYF.

The rearrangement uses TRBV15 and TRBJ2-6; unclear D gene. CDR1 is LNHNV, CDR2 YYDKDF, per germline (reference sequence). This CDR3 has 14 amino acids. The V gene lost 8 bases and the J gene lost 2 bases, with 10 bases spanning the gap. CDR3 bases: TGTGCCACCGGCGTTGGGGCTGGGGCCAACGTCCTGACTTTC. Its translation is CATGVGAGANVLTF.

The chain employs TRBV7-9 and TRBJ2-2, with D possibly being TRBD2 (5 bases). Trimming took 5 bases from V and 4 from J, leaving 17 bases between them. In germline, CDR1 is SEHNR, CDR2 FQNEAQ (reference sequence). This CDR3 has 16 residues. As DNA, the CDR3 is TGTGCCAGCAGCCCTGACTATCCCTCGGGCACCGGGGAGCTGTTTTTT. Translating gives CASSPDYPSGTGELFF. Supplemented by reference TRBV7-9 and TRBJ2-2, the full variable domain reads DTGVSQNPRHKITKRGQNVTFRCDPISEHNRLYWYRQTLGQGPEFLTYFQNEAQLEKSRLLSDRFSAERPKGSFSTLEIQRTEQGDSAMYLCASSPDYPSGTGELFFGEGSRLTVL.